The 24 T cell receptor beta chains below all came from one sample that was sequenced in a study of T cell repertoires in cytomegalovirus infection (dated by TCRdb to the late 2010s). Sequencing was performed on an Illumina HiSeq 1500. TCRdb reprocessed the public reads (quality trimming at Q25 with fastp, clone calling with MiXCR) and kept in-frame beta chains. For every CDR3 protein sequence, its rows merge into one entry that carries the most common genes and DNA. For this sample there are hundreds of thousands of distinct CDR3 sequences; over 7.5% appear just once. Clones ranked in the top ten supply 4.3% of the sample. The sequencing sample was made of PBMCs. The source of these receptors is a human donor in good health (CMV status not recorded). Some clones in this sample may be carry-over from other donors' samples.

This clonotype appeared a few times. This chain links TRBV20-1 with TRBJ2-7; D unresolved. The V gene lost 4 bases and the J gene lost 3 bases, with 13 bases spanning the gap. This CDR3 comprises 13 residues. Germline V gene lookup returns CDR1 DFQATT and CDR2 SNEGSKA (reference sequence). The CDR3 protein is CSATTGENYEQYF. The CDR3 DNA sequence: TGCAGTGCTACAACGGGCGAGAACTACGAGCAGTACTTC.

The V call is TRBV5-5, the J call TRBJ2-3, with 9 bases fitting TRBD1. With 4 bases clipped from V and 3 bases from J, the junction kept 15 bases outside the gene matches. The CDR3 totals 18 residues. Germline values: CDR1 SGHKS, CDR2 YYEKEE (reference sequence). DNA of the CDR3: TGTGCCAGCAGCCCCACCTCCAGGGACAGGGTTCGTACAGATACGCAGTATTTT. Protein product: CASSPTSRDRVRTDTQYF.

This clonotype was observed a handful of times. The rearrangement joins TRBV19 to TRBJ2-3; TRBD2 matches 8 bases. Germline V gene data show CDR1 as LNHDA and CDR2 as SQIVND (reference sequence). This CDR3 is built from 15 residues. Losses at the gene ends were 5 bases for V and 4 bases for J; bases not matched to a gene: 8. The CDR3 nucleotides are TGTGCCAGTAGTCGCGGGGGGACCAGGGCAGATACGCAGTATTTT. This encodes CASSRGGTRADTQYF. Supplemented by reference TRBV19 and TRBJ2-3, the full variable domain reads DGGITQSPKYLFRKEGQNVTLSCEQNLNHDAMYWYRQDPGQGLRLIYYSQIVNDFQKGDIAEGYSVSREKKESFPLTVTSAQKNPTAFYLCASSRGGTRADTQYFGPGTRLTVL.

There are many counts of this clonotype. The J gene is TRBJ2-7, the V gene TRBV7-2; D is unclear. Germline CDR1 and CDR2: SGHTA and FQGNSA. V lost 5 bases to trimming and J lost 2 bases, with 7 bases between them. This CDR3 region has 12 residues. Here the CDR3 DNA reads TGTGCCAGCAGCGATGCCGCCTACGAGCAGTACTTC. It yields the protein CASSDAAYEQYF.

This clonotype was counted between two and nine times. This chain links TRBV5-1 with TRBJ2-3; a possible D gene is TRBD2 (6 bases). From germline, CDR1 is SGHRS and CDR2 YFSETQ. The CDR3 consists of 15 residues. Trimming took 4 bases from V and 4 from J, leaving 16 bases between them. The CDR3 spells CASSPGDLSPDTQYF. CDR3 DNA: TGCGCCAGCAGCCCGGGGGACCTAAGCCCAGATACGCAGTATTTT.

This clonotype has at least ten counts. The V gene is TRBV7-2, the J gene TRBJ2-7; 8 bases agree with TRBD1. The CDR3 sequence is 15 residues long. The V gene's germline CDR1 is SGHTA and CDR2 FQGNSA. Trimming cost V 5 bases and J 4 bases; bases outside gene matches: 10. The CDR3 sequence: CASSPRQGMRYEQYF. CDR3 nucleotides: TGTGCCAGCAGCCCTAGACAGGGGATGCGATACGAGCAGTACTTC.

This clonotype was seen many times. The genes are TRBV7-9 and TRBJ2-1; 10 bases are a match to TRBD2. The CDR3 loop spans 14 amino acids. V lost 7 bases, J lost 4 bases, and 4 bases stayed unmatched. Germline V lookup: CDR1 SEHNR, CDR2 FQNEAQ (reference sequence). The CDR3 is CASMKTSGYNEQFF. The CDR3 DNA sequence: TGTGCCAGCATGAAGACTAGCGGGTACAATGAGCAGTTCTTC.

The CDR3 DNA reads as TGTGCCAGCAGCTTGGATTTCAGGGAGGTCCCCTACGAGCAGTACTTC. As protein: CASSLDFREVPYEQYF. The genes are TRBV5-5 and TRBJ2-7, with D possibly matching TRBD2 (6 bases). The CDR3 totals 16 residues. Trimming pared 0 bases from V and 2 bases from J, leaving 15 bases between. CDR1 is SGHKS, CDR2 YYEKEE, per germline (reference sequence).

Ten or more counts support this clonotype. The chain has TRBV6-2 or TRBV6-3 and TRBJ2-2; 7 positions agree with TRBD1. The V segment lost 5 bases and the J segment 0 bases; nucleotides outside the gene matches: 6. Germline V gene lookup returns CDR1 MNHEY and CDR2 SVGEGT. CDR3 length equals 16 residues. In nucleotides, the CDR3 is TGTGCCAGCAGTGATTCCGGGACAGCGAACACCGGGGAGCTGTTTTTT. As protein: CASSDSGTANTGELFF.

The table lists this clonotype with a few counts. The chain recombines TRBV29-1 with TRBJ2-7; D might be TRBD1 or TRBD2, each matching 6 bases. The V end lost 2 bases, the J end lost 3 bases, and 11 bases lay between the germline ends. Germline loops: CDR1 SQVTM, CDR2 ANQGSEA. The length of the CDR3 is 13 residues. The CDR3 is CSVEIGGLYEQYF. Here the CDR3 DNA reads TGCAGCGTTGAAATAGGGGGACTCTACGAGCAGTACTTC.

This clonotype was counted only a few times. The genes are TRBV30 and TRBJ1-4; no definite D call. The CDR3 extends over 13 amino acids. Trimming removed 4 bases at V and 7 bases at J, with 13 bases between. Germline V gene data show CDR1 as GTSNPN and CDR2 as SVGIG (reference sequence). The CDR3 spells CAWTTMAPEKLFF. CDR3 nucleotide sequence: TGTGCCTGGACGACCATGGCACCTGAAAAACTGTTTTTT.

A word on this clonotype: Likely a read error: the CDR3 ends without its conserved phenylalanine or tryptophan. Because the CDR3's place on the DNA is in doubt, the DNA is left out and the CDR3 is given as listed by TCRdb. This CDR3 reads CASSPSRTSGSLI. The chain combines TRBV6-2 or TRBV6-3 with TRBJ2-7; TRBD2, the table's D call, was not compared with the DNA. The CDR3 is 13 residues long, counting both termini. CDR1 MNHEY and CDR2 SVGEGT come from the germline V gene.

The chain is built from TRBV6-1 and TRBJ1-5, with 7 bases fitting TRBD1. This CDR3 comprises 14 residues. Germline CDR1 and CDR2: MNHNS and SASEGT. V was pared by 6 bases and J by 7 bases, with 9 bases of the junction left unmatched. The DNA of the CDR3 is TGTGCCAGCAGAGTTCTTACAGGGGTACAGCCCCAGCATTTT. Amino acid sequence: CASRVLTGVQPQHF.

CDR3 sequence (DNA): TGCGCCAGCAGCTTGGATGGGCGGCTGGAGTTAGGCACTGAAGCTTTCTTT. The encoded protein is CASSLDGRLELGTEAFF. The chain employs TRBV5-1 and TRBJ1-1; D not certain. The germline CDR1 and CDR2 sequences are SGHRS and YFSETQ. With 0 bases removed from V and 4 bases from J, the gap between germline ends came to 19 bases. There are 17 residues in the CDR3.

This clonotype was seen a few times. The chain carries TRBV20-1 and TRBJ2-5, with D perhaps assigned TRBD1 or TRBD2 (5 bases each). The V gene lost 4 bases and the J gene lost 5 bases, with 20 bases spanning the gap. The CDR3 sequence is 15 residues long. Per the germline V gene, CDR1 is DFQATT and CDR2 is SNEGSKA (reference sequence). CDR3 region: CSANPPGRGPETQYF. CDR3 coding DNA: TGCAGTGCTAACCCACCCGGACGGGGCCCGGAGACCCAGTACTTC.

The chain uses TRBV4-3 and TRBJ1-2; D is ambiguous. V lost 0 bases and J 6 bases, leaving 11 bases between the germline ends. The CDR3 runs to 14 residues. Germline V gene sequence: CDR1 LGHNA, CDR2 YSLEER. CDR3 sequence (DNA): TGCGCCAGCAGCCAAGAATGGGGAAAGGATGGCTACACCTTC. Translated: CASSQEWGKDGYTF.

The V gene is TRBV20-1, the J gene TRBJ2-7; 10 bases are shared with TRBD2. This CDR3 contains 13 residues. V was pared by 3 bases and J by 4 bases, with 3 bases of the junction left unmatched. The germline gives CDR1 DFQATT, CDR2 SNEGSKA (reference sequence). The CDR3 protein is CSASGLAEYEQYF. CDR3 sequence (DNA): TGCAGTGCTAGTGGACTAGCGGAGTACGAGCAGTACTTC.

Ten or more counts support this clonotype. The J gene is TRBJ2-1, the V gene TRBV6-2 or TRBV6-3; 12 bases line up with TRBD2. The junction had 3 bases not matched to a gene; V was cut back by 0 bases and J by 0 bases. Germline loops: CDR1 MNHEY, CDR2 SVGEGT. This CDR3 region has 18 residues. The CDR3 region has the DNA TGTGCCAGCAGTTACTCTCTAGCGGGAGGGCTCTCCTACAATGAGCAGTTCTTC. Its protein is CASSYSLAGGLSYNEQFF.

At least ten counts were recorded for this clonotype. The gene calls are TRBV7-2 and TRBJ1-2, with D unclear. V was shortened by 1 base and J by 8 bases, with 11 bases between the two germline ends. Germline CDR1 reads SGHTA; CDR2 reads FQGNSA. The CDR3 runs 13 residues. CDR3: CASSLVGLWGYTF. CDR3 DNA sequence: TGTGCCAGCAGCTTAGTTGGGTTGTGGGGCTACACCTTC. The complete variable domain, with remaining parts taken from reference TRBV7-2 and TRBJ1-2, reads GAGVSQSPSNKVTEKGKDVELRCDPISGHTALYWYRQSLGQGLEFLIYFQGNSAPDKSGLPSDRFSAERTGGSVSTLTIQRTQQEDSAVYLCASSLVGLWGYTFGSGTRLTVV.

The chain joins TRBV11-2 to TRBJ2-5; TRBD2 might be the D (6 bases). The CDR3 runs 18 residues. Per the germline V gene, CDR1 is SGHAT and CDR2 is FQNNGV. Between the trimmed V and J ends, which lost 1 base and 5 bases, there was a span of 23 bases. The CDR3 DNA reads TGTGCCAGCAGCTTAGGAAAGGCCGGGAGAGGGCTGGTGGAGACCCAGTACTTC. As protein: CASSLGKAGRGLVETQYF.

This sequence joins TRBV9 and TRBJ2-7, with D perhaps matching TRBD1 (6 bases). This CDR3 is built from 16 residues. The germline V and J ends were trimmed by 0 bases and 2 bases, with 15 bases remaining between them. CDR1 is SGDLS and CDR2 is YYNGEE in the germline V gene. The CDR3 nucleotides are TGTGCCAGCAGCGTAGCCCCCGCAGGGGTCCCCTACGAGCAGTACTTC. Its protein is CASSVAPAGVPYEQYF.

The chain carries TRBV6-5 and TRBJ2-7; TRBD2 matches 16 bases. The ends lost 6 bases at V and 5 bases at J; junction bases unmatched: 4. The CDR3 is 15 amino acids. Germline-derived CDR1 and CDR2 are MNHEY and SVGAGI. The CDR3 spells CASRGTSGRENEQYF. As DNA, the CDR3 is TGTGCCAGCAGGGGGACTAGCGGGAGGGAGAACGAGCAGTACTTC.

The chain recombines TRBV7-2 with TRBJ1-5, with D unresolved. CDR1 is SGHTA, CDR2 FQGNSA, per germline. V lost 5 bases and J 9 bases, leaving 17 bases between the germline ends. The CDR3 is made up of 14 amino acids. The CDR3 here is CASSQAASAGPQHF. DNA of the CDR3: TGTGCCAGCAGCCAAGCGGCCTCCGCAGGGCCCCAGCATTTT.

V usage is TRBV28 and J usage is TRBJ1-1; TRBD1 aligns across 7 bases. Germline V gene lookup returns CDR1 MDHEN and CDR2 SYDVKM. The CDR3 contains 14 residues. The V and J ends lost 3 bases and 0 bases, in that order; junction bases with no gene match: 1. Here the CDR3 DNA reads TGTGCCAGCAGTTTTGGGACAGTGAACACTGAAGCTTTCTTT. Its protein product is CASSFGTVNTEAFF.